This passage covers 11 T cell receptor beta chains from one sample sequenced in a study of Ad26.COV2.S vaccination and SARS-CoV-2 variants (dated by TCRdb to the early 2020s). The treatment or condition label corresponds to: roughly 20 received Ad26.COV2.S at low or high dose, single or two shots; 5 received placebo; per-sample allocation not given. Repertoires of vaccine and placebo recipients were sequenced from samples collected on day 63 after the first injection. The library was generated by the immunoSEQ multiplex PCR assay. What TCRdb holds here is the immuneACCESS table cut down to in-frame rearrangements. Part of the clones is not present; checked against another copy, under half of the missing clones reflect an unresolved V gene, and the others are unexplained. This sample lists 250,000 or so clones; approximately 88% were detected once. The ten largest clonotypes hold roughly 3% of the sample.

The material sequenced was peripheral blood, taken in a trial of Ad26.COV2.S vaccine versus placebo. The receptors stem from a person aged 18-65 years who received the Ad26.COV2.S COVID-19 vaccine or a placebo.

The chain uses TRBV15 and TRBJ1-2; D gene unclear. Germline CDR1 and CDR2: LNHNV and YYDKDF (reference sequence). This CDR3 contains 16 residues. Trimming removed 1 base from V and 4 bases from J, with 16 bases in between. DNA of the CDR3: TGTGCCACCAGCAGAGGGCCGCCCGGGGTCGGCTATGGCTACACCTTC. Residues: CATSRGPPGVGYGYTF.

The chain recombines TRBV30 with TRBJ1-5; TRBD1 aligns across 7 bases. The CDR3 covers 14 residues. With V trimmed by 0 bases and J by 15 bases, 14 bases remained unmatched. The germline gives CDR1 GTSNPN, CDR2 SVGIG (reference sequence). The CDR3 loop is CAWSVSGGVTTRHF. The CDR3, as DNA: TGTGCCTGGAGTGTATCAGGGGGTGTTACGACGCGGCATTTT.

The rearrangement joins TRBV19 to TRBJ1-4; D unresolved. Germline V gene data show CDR1 as LNHDA and CDR2 as SQIVND (reference sequence). Trimming took 6 bases from V and 8 from J, leaving 19 bases between them. The CDR3 loop spans 15 amino acids. CDR3 in amino acids: CASRKPAQAREKLFF. The CDR3 nucleotides are TGTGCCAGTAGGAAACCAGCCCAGGCTCGGGAAAAACTGTTTTTT. The whole variable domain, remainder taken from reference TRBV19 and TRBJ1-4, is DGGITQSPKYLFRKEGQNVTLSCEQNLNHDAMYWYRQDPGQGLRLIYYSQIVNDFQKGDIAEGYSVSREKKESFPLTVTSAQKNPTAFYLCASRKPAQAREKLFFGSGTQLSVL.

The gene calls are TRBV5-8 and TRBJ1-5, with D unclear. CDR1 and CDR2 from the germline V gene are SGHTS and YDEGEE. The length of the CDR3 is 13 residues. V was shortened by 2 bases and J by 4 bases, with 7 bases between the two germline ends. The CDR3 sequence is CASSFGPNQPQHF. The CDR3 DNA sequence: TGTGCCAGCAGCTTTGGACCTAATCAGCCCCAGCATTTT.

V usage is TRBV7-2 and J usage is TRBJ2-1, with D perhaps assigned TRBD1 or TRBD2 (5 bases each). The V and J ends lost 5 bases and 12 bases respectively, with 14 bases between them. Germline V gene data show CDR1 as SGHTA and CDR2 as FQGNSA. CDR3 length equals 12 residues. CDR3: CASSTGTRGQFF. As DNA, the CDR3 is TGTGCCAGCAGCACTGGGACCCGGGGGCAGTTCTTC.

CDR3 coding DNA: TGCAGCGTTTCCGCCTCAGGGCTTGGCACTGAAGCTTTCTTT. It translates to CSVSASGLGTEAFF. The chain is built from TRBV29-1 and TRBJ1-1; weak D call: TRBD1 (5 bases). V lost 5 bases to trimming and J lost 4 bases, with 17 bases between them. This CDR3 has 14 amino acids. Germline CDR1 reads SQVTM; CDR2 reads ANQGSEA.

This sequence joins TRBV19 and TRBJ1-2, with 8 bases that match TRBD1. Germline V CDR1 and CDR2: LNHDA, SQIVND (reference sequence). The CDR3 extends over 16 amino acids. Trimming at V came to 9 bases and at J to 2 bases, leaving 14 bases not matched to a gene. In DNA form, the CDR3 reads TGTGCCAGCACTCTTAAGCCGGGACAGGTGAACTATGGCTACACCTTC. It translates to CASTLKPGQVNYGYTF.

The chain is built from TRBV12-3 or TRBV12-4 and TRBJ2-7; D assignment may be TRBD1 or TRBD2 (5 bases each). Deletions cut 5 bases from V and 3 bases from J, with 11 bases between. The CDR3 is 13 residues long. CDR3: CASSTGTDYEQYF. DNA of the CDR3: TGTGCCAGCAGTACCGGGACGGACTACGAGCAGTACTTC.

This clone was seen a single time. The chain joins TRBV7-9 to TRBJ2-3; possibly TRBD1 for D (6 bases). The ends were cut back, 2 bases at V and 3 bases at J, with 12 bases in the middle. Germline V lookup: CDR1 SEHNR, CDR2 FQNEAQ (reference sequence). This CDR3 is built from 15 residues. The CDR3 region has the DNA TGTGCCAGCAGCTTATTGCAGGGGAAGACAGATACGCAGTATTTT. It is translated as CASSLLQGKTDTQYF.

CDR3 sequence (DNA): TGTGCCAGCAGTACAGTGGCCTATGGCTACACCTTC. This encodes CASSTVAYGYTF. The rearrangement joins TRBV6-5 to TRBJ1-2; unclear D gene. The CDR3 runs to 12 residues. V was cut by 5 bases and J by 4 bases, with 8 bases left in between. Germline V gene lookup returns CDR1 MNHEY and CDR2 SVGAGI.

The genes are TRBV11-2 and TRBJ2-1, with D possibly matching TRBD2 (6 bases). Germline CDR1 reads SGHAT; CDR2 reads FQNNGV. The CDR3 totals 16 residues. V shed 0 bases and J shed 6 bases, with 15 bases lying between them. The chain's CDR3 is CASSLDQRGIANEQFF. The CDR3 DNA follows: TGTGCCAGCAGCTTAGATCAACGCGGGATCGCCAATGAGCAGTTCTTC.